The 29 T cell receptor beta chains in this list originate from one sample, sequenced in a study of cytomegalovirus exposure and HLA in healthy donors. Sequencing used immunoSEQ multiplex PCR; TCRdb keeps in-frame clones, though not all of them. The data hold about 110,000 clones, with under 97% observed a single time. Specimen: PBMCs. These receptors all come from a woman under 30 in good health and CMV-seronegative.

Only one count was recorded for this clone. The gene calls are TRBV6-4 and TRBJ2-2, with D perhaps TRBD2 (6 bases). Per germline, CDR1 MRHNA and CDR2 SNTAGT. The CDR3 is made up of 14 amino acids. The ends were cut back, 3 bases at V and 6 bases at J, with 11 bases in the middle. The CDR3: CASSDGGEAGELFF. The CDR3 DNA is TGTGCCAGCAGTGATGGAGGGGAGGCCGGGGAGCTGTTTTTT.

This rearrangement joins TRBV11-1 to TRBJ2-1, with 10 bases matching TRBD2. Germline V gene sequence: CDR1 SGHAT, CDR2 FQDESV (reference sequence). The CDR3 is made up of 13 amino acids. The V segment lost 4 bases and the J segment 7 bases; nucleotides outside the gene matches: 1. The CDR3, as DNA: TGTGCCAGCAGCTCTAGCGGGGGTAATGAGCAGTTCTTC. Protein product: CASSSSGGNEQFF.

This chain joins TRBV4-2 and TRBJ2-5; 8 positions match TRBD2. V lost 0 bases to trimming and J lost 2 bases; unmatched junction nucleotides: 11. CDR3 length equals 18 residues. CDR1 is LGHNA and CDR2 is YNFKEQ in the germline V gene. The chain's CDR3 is CASSQEALGAGGQETQYF. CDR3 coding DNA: TGTGCCAGCAGCCAAGAGGCCCTCGGGGCGGGGGGACAAGAGACCCAGTACTTC.

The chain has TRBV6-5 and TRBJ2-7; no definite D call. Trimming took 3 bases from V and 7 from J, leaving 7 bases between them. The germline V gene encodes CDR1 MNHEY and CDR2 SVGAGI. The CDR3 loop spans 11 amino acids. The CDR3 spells CASSYSSEQYF. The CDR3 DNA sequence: TGTGCCAGCAGTTATTCCTCTGAGCAGTACTTC.

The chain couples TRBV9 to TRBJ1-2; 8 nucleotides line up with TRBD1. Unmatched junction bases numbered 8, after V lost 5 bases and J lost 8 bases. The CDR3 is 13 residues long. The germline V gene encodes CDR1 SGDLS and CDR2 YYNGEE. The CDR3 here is CASRQTGAGGYTF. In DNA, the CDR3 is TGTGCCAGCAGACAGACAGGGGCAGGAGGCTACACCTTC.

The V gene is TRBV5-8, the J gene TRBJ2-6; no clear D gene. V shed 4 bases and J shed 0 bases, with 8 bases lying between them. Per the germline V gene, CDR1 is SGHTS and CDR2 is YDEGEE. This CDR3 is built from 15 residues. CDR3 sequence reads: CASSLVASGANVLTF. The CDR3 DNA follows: TGTGCCAGCAGCCTTGTGGCCTCTGGGGCCAACGTCCTGACTTTC.

The CDR3 DNA reads as TGTGCCAGCAGAGGACTTGATGAGCAGTTCTTC. Translated, it gives CASRGLDEQFF. This rearrangement joins TRBV2 to TRBJ2-1; D is perhaps TRBD2 (5 bases). This CDR3 contains 11 residues. The V and J ends lost 6 bases and 8 bases respectively, with 8 bases between them. Germline V lookup: CDR1 SNHLY, CDR2 FYNNEI.

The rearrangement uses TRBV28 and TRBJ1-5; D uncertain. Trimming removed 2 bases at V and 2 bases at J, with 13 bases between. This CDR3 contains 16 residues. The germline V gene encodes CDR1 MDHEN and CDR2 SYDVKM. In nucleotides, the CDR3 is TGTGCCAGCAGTTTAATTGCGGGGAACGGCAATCAGCCCCAGCATTTT. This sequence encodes CASSLIAGNGNQPQHF.

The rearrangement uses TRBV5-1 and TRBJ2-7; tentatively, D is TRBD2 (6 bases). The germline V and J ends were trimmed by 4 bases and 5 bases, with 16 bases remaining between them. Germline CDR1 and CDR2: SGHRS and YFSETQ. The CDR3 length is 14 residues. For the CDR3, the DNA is TGCGCCAGCAGCCCGGGACTGGTGGGCCACGAGCAGTACTTC. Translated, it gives CASSPGLVGHEQYF.

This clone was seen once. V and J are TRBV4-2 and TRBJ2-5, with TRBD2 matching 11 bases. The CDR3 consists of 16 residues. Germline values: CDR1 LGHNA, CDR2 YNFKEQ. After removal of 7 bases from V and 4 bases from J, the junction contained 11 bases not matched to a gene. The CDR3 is CASTTSGGTGSETQYF. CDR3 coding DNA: TGTGCCAGCACTACTAGCGGGGGAACCGGGTCAGAGACCCAGTACTTC.

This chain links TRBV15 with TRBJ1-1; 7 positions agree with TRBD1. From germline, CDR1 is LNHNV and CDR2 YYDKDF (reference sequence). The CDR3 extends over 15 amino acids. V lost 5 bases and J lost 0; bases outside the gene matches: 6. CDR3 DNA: TGTGCCACCAGCGACCAGGGACAGTTGAACACTGAAGCTTTCTTT. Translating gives CATSDQGQLNTEAFF.

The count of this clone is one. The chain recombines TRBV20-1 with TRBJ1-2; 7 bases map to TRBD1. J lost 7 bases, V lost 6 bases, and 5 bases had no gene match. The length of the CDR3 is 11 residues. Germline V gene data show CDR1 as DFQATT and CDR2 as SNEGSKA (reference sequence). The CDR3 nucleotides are TGCAGTGCAGACAGGGTCTTTGGCTACACCTTC. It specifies CSADRVFGYTF.

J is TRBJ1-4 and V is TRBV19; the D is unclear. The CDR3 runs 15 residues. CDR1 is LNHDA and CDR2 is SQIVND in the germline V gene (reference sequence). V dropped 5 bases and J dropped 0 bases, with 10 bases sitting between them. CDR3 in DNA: TGTGCCAGTAGTGACACAACGGCAACTAATGAAAAACTGTTTTTT. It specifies CASSDTTATNEKLFF.

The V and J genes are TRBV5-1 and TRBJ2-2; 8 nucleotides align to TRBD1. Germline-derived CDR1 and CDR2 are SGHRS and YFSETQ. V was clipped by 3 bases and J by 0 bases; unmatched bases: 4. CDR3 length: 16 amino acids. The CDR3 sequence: CASSSRGQTNTGELFF. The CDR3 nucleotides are TGCGCCAGCAGCTCCAGGGGGCAGACGAACACCGGGGAGCTGTTTTTT.

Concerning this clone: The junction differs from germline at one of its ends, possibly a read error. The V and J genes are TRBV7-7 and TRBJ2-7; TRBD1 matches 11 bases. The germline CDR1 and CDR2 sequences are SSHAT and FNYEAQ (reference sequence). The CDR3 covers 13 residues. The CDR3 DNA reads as TGTGCTAGCAGCCAGGGACAGGGGGACGAGCAGTACTTC. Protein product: CASSQGQGDEQYF.

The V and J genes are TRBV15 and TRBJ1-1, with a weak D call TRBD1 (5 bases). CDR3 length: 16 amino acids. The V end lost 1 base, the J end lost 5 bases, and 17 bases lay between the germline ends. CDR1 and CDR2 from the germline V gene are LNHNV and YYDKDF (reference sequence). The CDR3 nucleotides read TGTGCCACCAGCAGAGGTCCCAGACAGTGGAGTACTGAAGCTTTCTTT. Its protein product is CATSRGPRQWSTEAFF.

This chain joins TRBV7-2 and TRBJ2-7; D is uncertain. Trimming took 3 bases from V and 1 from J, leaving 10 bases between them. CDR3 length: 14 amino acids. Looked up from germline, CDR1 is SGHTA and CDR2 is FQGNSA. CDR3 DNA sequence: TGTGCCAGCAGCTTCTACGCGGATTCCTACGAGCAGTACTTC. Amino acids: CASSFYADSYEQYF.

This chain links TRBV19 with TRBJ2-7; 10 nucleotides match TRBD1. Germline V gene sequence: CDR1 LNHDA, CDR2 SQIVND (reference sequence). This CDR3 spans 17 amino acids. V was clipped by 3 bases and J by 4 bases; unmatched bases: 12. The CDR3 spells CASSIRWGTGVGYEQYF. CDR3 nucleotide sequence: TGTGCCAGTAGTATTCGGTGGGGGACAGGGGTCGGGTACGAGCAGTACTTC.

The CDR3 DNA reads as TGTGCCAGCAGCGCCCAGGGGGAAGGAAACACCATATATTTT. It codes for CASSAQGEGNTIYF. The J gene is TRBJ1-3, the V gene TRBV7-3; 7 nucleotides align to TRBD1. The CDR3 runs to 14 residues. J lost 4 bases, V lost 5 bases, and 5 bases had no gene match. Germline V CDR1 and CDR2: SGHTA, FQGTGA.

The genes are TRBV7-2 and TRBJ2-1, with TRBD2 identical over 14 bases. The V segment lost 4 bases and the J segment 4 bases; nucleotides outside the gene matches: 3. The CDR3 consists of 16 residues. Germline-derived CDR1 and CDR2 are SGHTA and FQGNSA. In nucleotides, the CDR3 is TGTGCCAGCAGCTCTCGGACTAGCGGGGGGTACAATGAGCAGTTCTTC. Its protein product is CASSSRTSGGYNEQFF. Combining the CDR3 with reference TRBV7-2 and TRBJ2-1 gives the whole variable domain GAGVSQSPSNKVTEKGKDVELRCDPISGHTALYWYRQSLGQGLEFLIYFQGNSAPDKSGLPSDRFSAERTGGSVSTLTIQRTQQEDSAVYLCASSSRTSGGYNEQFFGPGTRLTVL.

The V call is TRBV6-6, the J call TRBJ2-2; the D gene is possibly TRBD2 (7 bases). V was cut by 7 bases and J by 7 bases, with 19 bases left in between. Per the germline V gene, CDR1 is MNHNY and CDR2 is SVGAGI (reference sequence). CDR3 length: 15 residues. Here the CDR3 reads CASTKGGGAFGELFF. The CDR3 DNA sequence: TGTGCCAGCACCAAAGGGGGGGGCGCCTTCGGGGAGCTGTTTTTT.

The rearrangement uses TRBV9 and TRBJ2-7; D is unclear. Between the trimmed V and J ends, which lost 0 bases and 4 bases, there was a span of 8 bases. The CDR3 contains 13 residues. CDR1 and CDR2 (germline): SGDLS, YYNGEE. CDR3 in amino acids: CASSVAYGYEQYF. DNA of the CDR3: TGTGCCAGCAGCGTAGCTTACGGGTACGAGCAGTACTTC.

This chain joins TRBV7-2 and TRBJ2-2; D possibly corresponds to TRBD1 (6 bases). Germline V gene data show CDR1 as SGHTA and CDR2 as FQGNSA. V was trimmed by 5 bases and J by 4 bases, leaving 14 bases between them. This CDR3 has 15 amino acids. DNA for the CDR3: TGTGCCAGCAGCCTGGCCTTGGGGGCCACCGGGGAGCTGTTTTTT. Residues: CASSLALGATGELFF.

As DNA, the CDR3 is TGCGCCAGCAGCCAAGAAGGGGGCCTAGGAGGCTACACCTTC. Translated: CASSQEGGLGGYTF. The chain joins TRBV4-3 to TRBJ1-2; TRBD1 aligns across 7 bases. V shed 0 bases and J 8 bases; nucleotides not matched to a gene: 6. The CDR3 length is 14 residues. Germline V gives CDR1 LGHNA, CDR2 YSLEER.

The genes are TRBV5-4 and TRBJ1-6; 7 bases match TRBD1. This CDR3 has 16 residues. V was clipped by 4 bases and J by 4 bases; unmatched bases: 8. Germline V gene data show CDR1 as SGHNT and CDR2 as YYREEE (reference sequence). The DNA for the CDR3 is TGTGCCAGCAGCGCACAGGGGAAGGGGTATAATTCACCCCTCCACTTT. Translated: CASSAQGKGYNSPLHF.

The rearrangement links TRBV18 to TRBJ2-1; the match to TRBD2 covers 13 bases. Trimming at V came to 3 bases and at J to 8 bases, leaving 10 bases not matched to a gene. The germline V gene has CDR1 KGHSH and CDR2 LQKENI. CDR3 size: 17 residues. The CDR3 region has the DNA TGTGCCAGCTCACCGAATAAGGGACTAGCGGGGTTCGATGAGCAGTTCTTC. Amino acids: CASSPNKGLAGFDEQFF.

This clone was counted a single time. CDR3 sequence reads: CASSPPQNSPLHF. The CDR3 DNA reads TGTGCCAGCAGCCCACCACAGAATTCACCCCTCCACTTT. The rearrangement links TRBV28 to TRBJ1-6; D not certain. CDR1 and CDR2 (germline): MDHEN, SYDVKM. There are 13 residues in the CDR3. V was clipped by 6 bases and J by 7 bases, with 10 bases between them. Based on the CDR3 plus reference TRBV28 and TRBJ1-6, the full variable domain is DVKVTQSSRYLVKRTGEKVFLECVQDMDHENMFWYRQDPGLGLRLIYFSYDVKMKEKGDIPEGYSVSREKKERFSLILESASTNQTSMYLCASSPPQNSPLHFGNGTRLTVT.

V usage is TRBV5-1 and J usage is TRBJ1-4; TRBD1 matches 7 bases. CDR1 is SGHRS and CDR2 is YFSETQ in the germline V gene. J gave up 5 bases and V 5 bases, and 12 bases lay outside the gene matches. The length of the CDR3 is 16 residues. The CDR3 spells CASRPHVAGGNEKLFF. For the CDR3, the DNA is TGCGCCAGCAGACCCCATGTCGCAGGGGGGAATGAAAAACTGTTTTTT. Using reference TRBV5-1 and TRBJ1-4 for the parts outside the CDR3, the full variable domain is KAGVTQTPRYLIKTRGQQVTLSCSPISGHRSVSWYQQTPGQGLQFLFEYFSETQRNKGNFPGRFSGRQFSNSRSEMNVSTLELGDSALYLCASRPHVAGGNEKLFFGSGTQLSVL.

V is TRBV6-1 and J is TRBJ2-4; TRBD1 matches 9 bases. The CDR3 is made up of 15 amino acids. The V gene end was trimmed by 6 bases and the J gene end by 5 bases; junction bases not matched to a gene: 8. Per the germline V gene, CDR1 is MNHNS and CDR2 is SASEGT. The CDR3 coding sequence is TGTGCCAGCAGCCCATACCGGGACAGGGAAAACATTCAGTACTTC. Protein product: CASSPYRDRENIQYF.